The TCR beta chain under discussion was sequenced for a study of T-cell reconstitution after alpha-beta-depleted transplantation in children. Study-wide results and caveats: At around two months after transplant, the alpha-beta T cells were reportedly derived from several hundred expanded clones that came from non-depleted graft cells. A year had passed since transplant, and T-cell counts and diversity by then came mostly from newly produced T cells. The high TCRbeta diversity at day 60 in some patients came from surviving recipient T cells and thymic progenitors.

The CDR3 loop spans 18 amino acids. A library of TCRbeta sequences, prepared with unique molecular identifiers, was generated. MiXCR, run by TCRdb on the PCR reads, gives a single entry per CDR3 protein. In the table there are about 300,000 distinct CDR3 sequences, around 7.1% of which are singletons. A remark on this clonotype: Its antigen is undetermined.

The material was peripheral blood, obtained 360 days after TCRalphabeta/CD19-depleted stem cell transplant. This receptor was obtained from a female patient between 2 and 15 years old who had a stem cell transplant for Fanconi anemia, so the T cells may come from the graft donor. This chain links TRBV21-1 with TRBJ2-3; the table's D call of TRBD2 was not tested on the DNA. TRBV21-1 is labeled a pseudogene. The CDR3 DNA is TGTGCCAGCAGCAAAGGGGGGACTAGCGGGGGGGAGTTAGATACGCAGTATTTT. Protein sequence: CASSKGGTSGGELDTQYF.